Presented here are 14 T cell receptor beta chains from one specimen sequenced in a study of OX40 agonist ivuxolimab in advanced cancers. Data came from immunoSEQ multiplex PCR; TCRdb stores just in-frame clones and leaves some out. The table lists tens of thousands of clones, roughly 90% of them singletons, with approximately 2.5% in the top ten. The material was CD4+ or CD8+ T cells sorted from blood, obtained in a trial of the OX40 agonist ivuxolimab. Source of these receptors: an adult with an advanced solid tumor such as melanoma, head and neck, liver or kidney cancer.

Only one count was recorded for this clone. The CDR3 reads CASSELGERGSYEQYF. The CDR3 coding sequence is TGTGCCAGCAGTGAATTGGGGGAGCGGGGGTCCTACGAGCAGTACTTC. The gene calls are TRBV25-1 and TRBJ2-7, with TRBD2 identical over 8 bases. CDR1 and CDR2 (germline): MGHDK, SYGVNS. The CDR3 extends over 16 amino acids. V lost 1 base to trimming and J lost 1 base; unmatched junction nucleotides: 6.

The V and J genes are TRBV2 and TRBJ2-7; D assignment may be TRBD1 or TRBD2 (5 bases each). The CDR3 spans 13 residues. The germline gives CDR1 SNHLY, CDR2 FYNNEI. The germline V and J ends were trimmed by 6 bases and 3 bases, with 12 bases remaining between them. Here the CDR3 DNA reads TGTGCCAGCAGGCTCGGGACCGGCTACGAGCAGTACTTC. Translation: CASRLGTGYEQYF.

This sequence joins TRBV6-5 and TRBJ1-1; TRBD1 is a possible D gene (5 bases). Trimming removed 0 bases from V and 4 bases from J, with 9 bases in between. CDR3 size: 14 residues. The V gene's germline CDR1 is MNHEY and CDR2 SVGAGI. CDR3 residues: CASSYSGGGTEAFF. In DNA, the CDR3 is TGTGCCAGCAGTTACTCCGGGGGTGGCACTGAAGCTTTCTTT.

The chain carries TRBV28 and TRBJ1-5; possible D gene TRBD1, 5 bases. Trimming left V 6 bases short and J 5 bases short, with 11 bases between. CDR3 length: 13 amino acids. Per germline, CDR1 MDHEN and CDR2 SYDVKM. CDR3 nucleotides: TGTGCCAGCAGCGACAGTTCGTATCAGCCCCAGCATTTT. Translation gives CASSDSSYQPQHF.

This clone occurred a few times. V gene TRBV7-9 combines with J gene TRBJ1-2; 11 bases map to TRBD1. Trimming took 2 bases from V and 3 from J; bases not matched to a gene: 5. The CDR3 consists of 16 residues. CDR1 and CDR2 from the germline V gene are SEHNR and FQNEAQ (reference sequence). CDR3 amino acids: CASSLPPGQGDYGYTF. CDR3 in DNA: TGTGCCAGCAGCTTACCACCGGGACAGGGGGACTATGGCTACACCTTC. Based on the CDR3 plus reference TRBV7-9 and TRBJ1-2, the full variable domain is DTGVSQNPRHKITKRGQNVTFRCDPISEHNRLYWYRQTLGQGPEFLTYFQNEAQLEKSRLLSDRFSAERPKGSFSTLEIQRTEQGDSAMYLCASSLPPGQGDYGYTFGSGTRLTVV.

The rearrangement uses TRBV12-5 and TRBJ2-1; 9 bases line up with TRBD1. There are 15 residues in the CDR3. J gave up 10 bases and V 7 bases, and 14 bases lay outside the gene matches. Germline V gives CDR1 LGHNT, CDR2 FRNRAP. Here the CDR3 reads CASATGTGMTEEQFF. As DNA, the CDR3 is TGTGCTAGTGCTACCGGGACAGGGATGACCGAGGAGCAGTTCTTC.

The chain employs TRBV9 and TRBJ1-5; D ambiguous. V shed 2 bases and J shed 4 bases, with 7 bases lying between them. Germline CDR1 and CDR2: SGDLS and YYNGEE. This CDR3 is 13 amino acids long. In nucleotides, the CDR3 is TGTGCCAGCAGCGTGGGTCAGAATCAGCCCCAGCATTTT. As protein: CASSVGQNQPQHF.

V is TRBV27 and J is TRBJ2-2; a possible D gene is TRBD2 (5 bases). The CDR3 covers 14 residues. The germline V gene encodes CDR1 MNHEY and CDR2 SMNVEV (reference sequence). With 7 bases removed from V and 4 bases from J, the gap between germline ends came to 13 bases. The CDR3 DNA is TGTGCCAGCATGGGTAGCGTCGCCACCGGGGAGCTGTTTTTT. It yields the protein CASMGSVATGELFF.

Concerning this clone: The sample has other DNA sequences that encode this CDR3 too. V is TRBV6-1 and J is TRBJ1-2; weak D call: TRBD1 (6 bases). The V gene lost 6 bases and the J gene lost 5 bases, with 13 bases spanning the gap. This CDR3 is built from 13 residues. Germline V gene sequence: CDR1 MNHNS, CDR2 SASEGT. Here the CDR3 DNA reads TGTGCCAGCAGCGAAATAGGGGGTTATGGCTACACCTTC. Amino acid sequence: CASSEIGGYGYTF.

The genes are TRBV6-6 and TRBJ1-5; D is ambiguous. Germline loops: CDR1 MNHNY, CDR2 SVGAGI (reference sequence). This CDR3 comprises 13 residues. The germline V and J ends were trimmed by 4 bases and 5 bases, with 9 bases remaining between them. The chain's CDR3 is CASSSPRDQPQHF. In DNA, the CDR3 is TGTGCCAGCAGTTCCCCGAGGGATCAGCCCCAGCATTTT.

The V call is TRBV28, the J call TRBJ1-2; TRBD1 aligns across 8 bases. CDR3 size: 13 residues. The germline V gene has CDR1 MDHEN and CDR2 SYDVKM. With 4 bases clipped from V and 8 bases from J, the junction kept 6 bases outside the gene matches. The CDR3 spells CASSWGQAVGYTF. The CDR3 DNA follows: TGTGCCAGCAGTTGGGGACAGGCAGTGGGCTACACCTTC.

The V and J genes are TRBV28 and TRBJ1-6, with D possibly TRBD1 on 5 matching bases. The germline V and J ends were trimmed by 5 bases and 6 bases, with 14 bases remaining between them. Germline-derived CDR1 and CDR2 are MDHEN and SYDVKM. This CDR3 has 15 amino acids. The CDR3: CASSGTDRANSPLHF. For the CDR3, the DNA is TGTGCCAGCAGTGGAACCGACAGAGCTAATTCACCCCTCCACTTT.

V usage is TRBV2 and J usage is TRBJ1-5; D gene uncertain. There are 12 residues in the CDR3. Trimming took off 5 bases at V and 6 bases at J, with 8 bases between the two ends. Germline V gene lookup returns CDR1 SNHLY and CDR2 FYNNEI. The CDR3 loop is CASSLDGQPQHF. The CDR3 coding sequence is TGTGCCAGCAGTTTGGACGGTCAGCCCCAGCATTTT.

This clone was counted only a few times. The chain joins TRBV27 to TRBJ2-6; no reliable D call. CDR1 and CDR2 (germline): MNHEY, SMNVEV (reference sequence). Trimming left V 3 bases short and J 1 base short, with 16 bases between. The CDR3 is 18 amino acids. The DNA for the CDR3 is TGTGCCAGCAGTTTGGAGTGGGTCGGAACGTCTGGGGCCAACGTCCTGACTTTC. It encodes CASSLEWVGTSGANVLTF. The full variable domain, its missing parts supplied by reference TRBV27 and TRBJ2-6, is EAQVTQNPRYLITVTGKKLTVTCSQNMNHEYMSWYRQDPGLGLRQIYYSMNVEVTDKGDVPEGYKVSRKEKRNFPLILESPSPNQTSLYFCASSLEWVGTSGANVLTFGAGSRLTVL.